Listed below are T cell receptor beta chains from one sample, sequenced in a study of cytomegalovirus exposure and HLA in healthy donors. The assay was immunoSEQ multiplex PCR, and TCRdb's table has in-frame clones only and misses some. Here the sample spans around 150,000 clones, roughly 84% being singletons. Sequencing was done on a sample of PBMCs. All receptors derive from a man between 25 and 39 years old in good health and CMV-seropositive. CDR3s include the opening cysteine and the closing phenylalanine or tryptophan. The D gene is left open where the match is weak. Part of the rows lack a size; the others show once, few, many or a class for expanded clones.

few	TRBV5-4	-	12	TRBJ1-2	TGTGCCAGCAGCTTAGACAGTTATGGCTACACCTTC	CASSLDSYGYTF
-	TRBV28	TRBD2	15	TRBJ2-1	TGTGCCAGCAGTTCAGCCTTAGCGGGAGTACTCGAGCAGTTCTTC	CASSSALAGVLEQFF
few	TRBV5-6	TRBD1	14	TRBJ2-7	TGTGCCAGCAGCTTAGGACAGGGCAGGTACGAGCAGTACTTC	CASSLGQGRYEQYF
-	TRBV6-6	-	15	TRBJ1-1	TGTGCCAGCAGTTTATTTGGACAGTTGAACACTGAAGCTTTCTTT	CASSLFGQLNTEAFF
-	TRBV9	TRBD1	18	TRBJ1-4	TGTGCCAGCAGCGTTTCTACAGGGGGGACCCAGTCTAATGAAAAACTGTTTTTT	CASSVSTGGTQSNEKLFF
-	TRBV5-4	-	13	TRBJ1-1	TGTGCCAGCAGCCCTGCTGGGGCCACTGAAGCTTTCTTT	CASSPAGATEAFF
-	TRBV9	-	15	TRBJ2-3	TGTGCCAGCAGCATACAGGGAGCGCGCACAGATACGCAGTATTTT	CASSIQGARTDTQYF
-	TRBV4-1	TRBD1	15	TRBJ2-7	TGCGCCAGCAGCCCAGGACAGGCTATGTACTACGAGCAGTACTTC	CASSPGQAMYYEQYF
-	TRBV5-1	-	14	TRBJ1-5	TGCGCCAGCAGCTTGGCGGGGGGGGACCAGCCCCAGCATTTT	CASSLAGGDQPQHF
-	TRBV7-2	-	13	TRBJ1-2	TGTGCCAGCAGCTTATTCGGGACTTATGGCTACACCTTC	CASSLFGTYGYTF
-	TRBV27	TRBD1	14	TRBJ1-1	TGTGCCAGCAGCCGGGGACAGGGCTTGACTGAAGCTTTCTTT	CASSRGQGLTEAFF
-	TRBV15	TRBD1	16	TRBJ1-6	TGTGCCACCAGCAGAGGGAGACAGGGGGCGCGTTCACCCCTCCACTTT	CATSRGRQGARSPLHF
-	TRBV13	TRBD1	17	TRBJ2-3	TGTGCCAGCAGCTCAAATCCGGGACAGGGGATAGTAGATACGCAGTATTTT	CASSSNPGQGIVDTQYF
-	TRBV27	-	14	TRBJ2-7	TGTGCCAGCAGCCCCCTCGCCCTCGGGGTCGAGCAGTACTTC	CASSPLALGVEQYF
-	TRBV18	-	17	TRBJ1-1	TGTGCCAGCTCACCAAACGATTGGGCAGGGCAGAACACTGAAGCTTTCTTT	CASSPNDWAGQNTEAFF
-	TRBV4-3	TRBD1	18	TRBJ1-4	TGCGCCAGCAGCCAAGATCTGGGACAGGGGGCAACTAATGAAAAACTGTTTTTT	CASSQDLGQGATNEKLFF
-	TRBV28	-	13	TRBJ1-2	TGTGCCAGCAGTTCCCCCGGGGGCTATGGCTACACCTTC	CASSSPGGYGYTF
-	TRBV9	TRBD2	17	TRBJ2-7	TGTGCCAGCAGCGTAAGTTCCAGAGCGGGAGGGTTCTACGAGCAGTACTTC	CASSVSSRAGGFYEQYF
once	TRBV28	-	19	TRBJ2-1	TGTGCCAGCAGTTTATGGGCTGCGGGCCTAACCTTCTCCTACAATGAGCAGTTCTTC	CASSLWAAGLTFSYNEQFF
-	TRBV21-1	-	20	TRBJ1-2	TGTGCCAGCAGCAATCTCGTGGGCGGACAGACTGGCCGGGGTGTGAACGGCTACACCTTC	CASSNLVGGQTGRGVNGYTF
-	TRBV10-3	-	12	TRBJ1-5	TGTGCCATCAGTACGGGAAATCAGCCCCAGCATTTT	CAISTGNQPQHF
-	TRBV11-2	-	13	TRBJ1-2	TGTGCCAGCAGCTTAGGAGGCGTGCAGAGCTACACCTTC	CASSLGGVQSYTF
-	TRBV6-1	TRBD1	15	TRBJ1-5	TGTGCCAGCAGTACCGGACAGGGCATTGATCAGCCCCAGCATTTT	CASSTGQGIDQPQHF
-	TRBV11-3	TRBD2	16	TRBJ2-1	TGTGCCAGCAGCTCCCTTTGGGCTAGCGGGAGAGGTGAGCAGTTCTTC	CASSSLWASGRGEQFF
few	TRBV11-2	TRBD1	15	TRBJ2-2	TGTGCCAGCAGCTTAGGACAGGGGTGGGACGGGGAGCTGTTTTTT	CASSLGQGWDGELFF
-	TRBV27	-	13	TRBJ1-2	TGTGCCAGCAGCCCGACAGGTCCGGTGGGCTACACCTTC	CASSPTGPVGYTF
-	TRBV5-1	-	16	TRBJ2-5	TGCGCCAGCAGCTTGGGTCTTGCGGGGATTGGAGAGACCCAGTACTTC	CASSLGLAGIGETQYF
-	TRBV9	-	17	TRBJ2-5	TGTGCCAGCAGCCCCCGTAGGTCAACAGGGCTAGAAGAGACCCAGTACTTC	CASSPRRSTGLEETQYF
-	TRBV7-2	TRBD2	18	TRBJ2-3	TGTGCCAGCAGCTTAGCGGTAGCGGGGGTCCCTAGCACAGATACGCAGTATTTT	CASSLAVAGVPSTDTQYF
few	TRBV25-1	TRBD1	15	TRBJ1-2	TGTGCCAGCAGTGCAACAGGGGAGATACGCGGAGGCTACACCTTC	CASSATGEIRGGYTF
once	TRBV19	-	14	TRBJ2-7	TGTGCCAGTAGTGTTTTCGGGTTTTCCTACGAGCAGTACTTC	CASSVFGFSYEQYF
-	TRBV7-2	TRBD1	14	TRBJ2-7	TGTGCCAGCAGCTTAGGGGACAGGTCCTACGAGCAGTACTTC	CASSLGDRSYEQYF
-	TRBV29-1	-	13	TRBJ1-3	TGCAGCGCCGGGGGAGGGTATGAGAACACCATATATTTT	CSAGGGYENTIYF
-	TRBV2	-	13	TRBJ2-7	TGTGCCAGCAGTGTAGAGACATTCAACGAGCAGTACTTC	CASSVETFNEQYF
few	TRBV9	TRBD1	15	TRBJ2-2	TGTGCCAGCAGCTTCCGGGACAGCGATGGCCGGGAGCTGTTTTTT	CASSFRDSDGRELFF
-	TRBV5-4	-	14	TRBJ2-7	TGTGCCAGCAGCTTGATGGCAGGTCGCTACGAGCAGTACTTC	CASSLMAGRYEQYF
-	TRBV7-2	TRBD2	16	TRBJ2-5	TGTGCCAGCAGCTTACAACCTAGCGGGGGGCAAGAGACCCAGTACTTC	CASSLQPSGGQETQYF
once	TRBV5-4	TRBD1	14	TRBJ1-2	TGTGCCAGCAGGCCGGGACAGGGGAACTATGGCTACACCTTC	CASRPGQGNYGYTF
-	TRBV7-2	-	16	TRBJ1-5	TGTGCCAGCAGCTCACCGATGAACAGGGTCGGTCAGCCCCAGCATTTT	CASSSPMNRVGQPQHF
-	TRBV15	TRBD1	14	TRBJ1-4	TGTGCCACCAGCAGAGGGACAGGATGGGAAAAACTGTTTTTT	CATSRGTGWEKLFF
-	TRBV10-2	-	12	TRBJ1-1	TGCGCCAGCAGCTCCGGGAACACTGAAGCTTTCTTT	CASSSGNTEAFF
-	TRBV6-1	-	16	TRBJ2-1	TGTGCCAGCAGTGAAAGGGGTCGGACAGTCTACAATGAGCAGTTCTTC	CASSERGRTVYNEQFF
-	TRBV27	-	13	TRBJ2-2	TGTGCCAGCAGTTTACCGTTGTCCGGGGAGCTGTTTTTT	CASSLPLSGELFF
-	TRBV28	TRBD2	16	TRBJ2-1	TGTGCCAGCAGAATTCGTCGGACTAGCGGGAGAAATGAGCAGTTCTTC	CASRIRRTSGRNEQFF
few	TRBV1	-	16	TRBJ1-2	TGCACCAGCAGCCCCAGGGACAGGGCTGTCTGCTATGGCTACACCTTC	CTSSPRDRAVCYGYTF
-	TRBV7-2	TRBD2	13	TRBJ2-5	TGTGCCAGCAGCTTACTAGCGGTCGAGACCCAGTACTTC	CASSLLAVETQYF
-	TRBV19	-	13	TRBJ2-7	TGTGCCAGTAGTATAGATTGGAGGGGCGAGCAGTACTTC	CASSIDWRGEQYF